This TCR beta chain derives from a study of T cell responses to AZD1222 COVID-19 vaccine (dated by TCRdb to the early 2020s). Broadly, across the study: AZD1222 recipients given second doses at about 4 weeks or at about 12 weeks were pooled, since spike-specific TCR depth and breadth were not found to differ between the two schedules. A total of more than 230 trial participants underwent TCR sequencing, of whom about 210 had received two doses of AZD1222 and some 25 had received two doses of the MenACWY control vaccine. Trial participants were enrolled by age into subgroups of 18-55, 56-69 and 70-plus years, and 148, 28 and 57 TCR-sequenced participants, respectively, were included in these subgroups. Findings and caveats that apply to the study as a whole: After two AZD1222 doses, spike-specific TCR breadth and depth were significantly higher than at day 0 and than in MenACWY recipients. The 56-69-year group was small, and its depth increase did not reach significance, likely because of low power. Because no day 14 peak-response samples were available, the repertoires could be characterized only after the peak T cell response. CD4 TCRs associated with the vaccine covered the entire spike protein, and the dominant responses were in regions 160-218 and 743-854. Only five or six AZD1222 recipients were SARS-CoV-2 seropositive at baseline, limiting conclusions about previously exposed vaccinees. Most participants were white British and females outnumbered males, and the authors suggested that clonal diversity may have been underestimated. Reportedly, close to half of the unique spike-specific TCRs recognized epitopes lying outside the regions that are mutated in the B.1.351 and B.1.1.7 variants.

For this clone: The antigen it binds to is not known. No base quality information exists; no much larger clone differs at one position.

Explained via the paper, the time point label denotes: baseline before first vaccination. Samples from vaccinated people were obtained from the UK trials COV001 and COV002, which included a single-blind randomized controlled phase 2/3 trial of AZD1222 (ChAdOx1 nCoV-19) in healthy adults. For TCRbeta chain sequencing, PBMC samples were collected from trial participants at day 0 and at day 28 after the second dose. The CDR3 regions of human TCRbeta chains were analyzed by immunosequencing. As for the authors' bioinformatics: TCRs in the repertoires were compared against a reference library of SARS-CoV-2-specific TCRs that had been generated with the MIRA antigen-specificity platform. Breadth was defined as the fraction of unique TCRs that were SARS-CoV-2-associated. Depth was defined as the fraction of total T cells that were SARS-CoV-2-associated. Using the MIRA data, every spike-specific TCR was mapped to the spike region that the TCR reacted to and assigned to either a CD4 or a CD8 class. Log10-transformed breadth and depth values were compared by one-way ANOVA with Sidak's multiple comparisons tests. The table comes from immuneACCESS by way of TCRdb, which keeps in-frame sequences with V and J called. Part of the clones is missing from these tables; in studies checked, under half for an unresolved V gene and the rest for unknown reasons. Clone size and V and J calls were adopted from that table, with D and trimming inferred from the DNA. The sample records 150,000 to 200,000 clones, around 92% of which are singletons. The ten largest clonotypes hold 1% to 1.5% of the sample.

CDR1 and CDR2 are read off the germline V gene (reference sequence) as MNHEY and SMNVEV. The CDR3 contains 10 residues, cysteine and phenylalanine counted. Kept here is only the CDR3 DNA, which spans 30 bases and is read in frame from base 1. V loses 4 bases, J loses 8 bases, and the germline ends lie 4 bases apart. The sample here was peripheral blood, taken on day 0 of AZD1222 vaccination. The chain uses TRBV27 and TRBJ2-3; no D gene can be assigned with confidence. This TCR was recovered from an adult in good health. The nucleotides are TGTGCCAGCAGTTGGAGTACGCAGTATTTT. Its protein product is CASSWSTQYF.